The rows below give T cell receptor beta chains drawn from one sample of a study of identical twins. Using its own MiXCR run on the 5' RACE reads, TCRdb lists one record per CDR3 protein. The data show hundreds of thousands of distinct CDR3 sequences, 21% seen once. The same data also contributed to another study, on T cells expressing NK-cell markers.

Sequencing was carried out using PBMCs. Receptors originate from a young woman in good health. CDR3s include the opening cysteine and the closing phenylalanine or tryptophan. Fields, in order: CDR3 protein, CDR3 DNA, V gene, D gene, clone size, J gene. D genes are given only for firm matches. Clone sizes are given selectively: once, few, many, or a class where the clone is expanded.

CDR3: CASTLTGTNYGYTF
DNA: TGTGCCAGCACCCTGACAGGGACTAACTATGGCTACACCTTC
V: TRBV12-3/TRBV12-4
D: TRBD1
size: few
J: TRBJ1-2

CDR3: CSVEDLGGYTF
DNA: TGCAGCGTTGAAGATCTTGGGGGCTACACCTTC
V: TRBV29-1
D: NA
size: few
J: TRBJ1-2

CDR3: CASSPGGENTEAFF
DNA: TGTGCCAGCAGCCCCGGAGGAGAGAACACTGAAGCTTTCTTT
V: TRBV12-3/TRBV12-4
D: NA
size: few
J: TRBJ1-1

CDR3: CASSQDKQRHYEQYF
DNA: TGCGCCAGCAGCCAAGATAAGCAGAGGCACTACGAGCAGTACTTC
V: TRBV4-1
D: NA
size: NA
J: TRBJ2-7

CDR3: CSARRTQMTQYF
DNA: TGCAGTGCTAGACGGACCCAGATGACCCAGTACTTC
V: TRBV20-1
D: NA
size: many
J: TRBJ2-5

CDR3: CASRGEGRWYGEQFF
DNA: TGTGCCAGCAGGGGGGAGGGGAGGTGGTACGGTGAGCAGTTCTTC
V: TRBV6-1
D: TRBD2
size: NA
J: TRBJ2-1

CDR3: CASSPQRTVSDEQYF
DNA: TGTGCCAGCTCCCCACAACGGACAGTTTCCGACGAGCAGTACTTC
V: TRBV18
D: NA
size: NA
J: TRBJ2-7

CDR3: CASSLEAVYNEQFF
DNA: TGCGCCAGCAGCTTGGAGGCGGTTTACAATGAGCAGTTCTTC
V: TRBV5-1
D: NA
size: NA
J: TRBJ2-1

CDR3: CASSPQRFNTEAFF
DNA: TGTGCCAGCAGTCCTCAGAGATTTAACACTGAAGCTTTCTTT
V: TRBV12-3/TRBV12-4
D: NA
size: NA
J: TRBJ1-1

CDR3: CSAIELGLAGRYNEQFF
DNA: TGCAGTGCTATTGAGCTGGGGTTAGCGGGGAGGTACAATGAGCAGTTCTTC
V: TRBV20-1
D: TRBD2
size: NA
J: TRBJ2-1

CDR3: CASSLNSAGELFF
DNA: TGCGCCAGCAGCTTGAACTCAGCCGGGGAGCTGTTTTTT
V: TRBV5-1
D: NA
size: many
J: TRBJ2-2

CDR3: CSARNPAAGTATYEQYF
DNA: TGCAGTGCTAGAAATCCGGCGGCTGGGACGGCCACCTACGAGCAGTACTTC
V: TRBV20-1
D: NA
size: NA
J: TRBJ2-7

CDR3: CASSFERADTQYF
DNA: TGTGCCAGCAGTTTTGAGCGTGCTGATACGCAGTATTTT
V: TRBV12-3/TRBV12-4
D: NA
size: many
J: TRBJ2-3

CDR3: CASHTPGRRYGYTF
DNA: TGCGCCAGCCATACGCCGGGACGGCGCTATGGCTACACCTTC
V: TRBV5-1
D: NA
size: NA
J: TRBJ1-2

CDR3: CASSSQDRTYGYTF
DNA: TGTGCCAGCAGCTCCCAGGACAGGACCTATGGCTACACCTTC
V: TRBV7-9
D: TRBD1
size: few
J: TRBJ1-2

CDR3: CSARGPAGEQFF
DNA: TGCAGTGCTAGAGGTCCGGCCGGTGAGCAGTTCTTC
V: TRBV20-1
D: NA
size: many
J: TRBJ2-1

CDR3: CATQPQRANEQFF
DNA: TGTGCCACCCAGCCTCAAAGGGCGAATGAGCAGTTCTTC
V: TRBV15
D: NA
size: NA
J: TRBJ2-1

CDR3: CASSARTSATYF
DNA: TGTGCCAGCAGTGCCCGGACTAGCGCGACGTATTTC
V: TRBV6-5
D: TRBD2
size: NA
J: TRBJ2-1

CDR3: CSARFPAQKNIQYF
DNA: TGCAGTGCTAGATTCCCTGCACAGAAAAACATTCAGTACTTC
V: TRBV20-1
D: NA
size: NA
J: TRBJ2-4

CDR3: CASSSPVGLNGDTQYF
DNA: TGTGCCAGCAGCTCTCCGGTGGGACTCAACGGGGATACGCAGTATTTT
V: TRBV7-2
D: NA
size: once
J: TRBJ2-3

CDR3: CASRGGDIYNEQFF
DNA: TGTGCCAGCAGGGGGGGGGACATCTACAATGAGCAGTTCTTC
V: TRBV7-2
D: NA
size: few
J: TRBJ2-1

CDR3: CASSQGEGGSLFF
DNA: TGCGCCAGCAGCCAAGGGGAGGGAGGTAGTTTGTTTTTT
V: TRBV4-3
D: NA
size: few
J: TRBJ1-4